Described below is a single TCR beta chain sequence and its context. Its antigen is as yet unknown. Germline-derived CDR1 and CDR2 are SGHDT and YYEEEE. This CDR3 comprises 16 residues. V gave up 4 bases and J gave up 3 bases; unmatched junction bases: 9. This sample was included in a study of cytomegalovirus exposure and HLA in healthy donors. Study results and caveats: Altogether, more than 150 TCR beta chains were recorded as cytomegalovirus-associated.

This PCR relied on a set of 60 Vbeta primers and 13 Jbeta primers. The repertoire was sequenced with immunoSEQ multiplex PCR; TCRdb's copy has only in-frame clones and lacks some. The data show some 210,000 clones, with 85% to 90% seen just once and 1% to 1.5% held by the top ten. Material for sequencing was PBMCs. The rearrangement uses TRBV5-6 and TRBJ1-5; 8 bases are a match to TRBD1. This TCR derives from a man aged 30 to 39 in good health and CMV-seronegative. The CDR3 nucleotides are TGTGCCAGCAGCGCCGGGACAGGACGAGACAATCAGCCCCAGCATTTT. Encoded protein: CASSAGTGRDNQPQHF.